This is a list of T cell receptor beta chains from one sample in a study of human T cells and chemical hapten exposure. Each CDR3 protein is one row after TCRdb ran MiXCR on the RACE reads. The data contain about 270,000 distinct CDR3 sequences, 7.5% to 9% of them singletons. The sample in question was whole blood, obtained in connection with sensitization to the hapten diphenylcyclopropenone (DPC). These TCRs come from a man younger than 35 with alopecia areata. Some clones in this sample may be carry-over from other donors' samples. Each CDR3 is given with its conserved first and last residue. The D gene is left open where the match is weak. Size is stated for part of the rows, as once, few or many counts, or as a class when the clone is expanded.

d_call j_call clone_size v_call cdr3_nt cdr3_aa
- TRBJ1-2 many TRBV11-2 TGTGCCAGCAGCTTAGAGGAGGGACCGAACTATGGCTACACCTTC CASSLEEGPNYGYTF
- TRBJ2-3 many TRBV7-2 TGTGCCAGCAGCTTAGGTTTCCCCGCGTTCTCAAGCACAGATACGCAGTATTTT CASSLGFPAFSSTDTQYF
- TRBJ2-2 once TRBV6-2/TRBV6-3 TGTGCCAGCAGTTACGCGCGGACCTGGACCGGGGAGCTGTTTTTT CASSYARTWTGELFF
TRBD2 TRBJ2-4 - TRBV6-2/TRBV6-3 TGTGCCAGCAGTTACCGACTAGCAGCCCAGTACTTC CASSYRLAAQYF
TRBD2 TRBJ2-5 few TRBV6-2/TRBV6-3 TGTGCCAGCAGTATGACTAGCGGGGGGAGAGAGACCCAGTACTTC CASSMTSGGRETQYF
TRBD2 TRBJ2-3 - TRBV4-3 TGCGCCAGCAGCCAAGAGTTAGCGGGGCGCACAGATACGCAGTATTTT CASSQELAGRTDTQYF
- TRBJ2-6 - TRBV5-1 TGCGCCAGCAGCTTGGCGACAGTCCCCAACGTCCTGACTTTC CASSLATVPNVLTF
TRBD2 TRBJ2-1 many TRBV4-2 TGTGCCAGCAGCCAATTCAGCGGGACCCCCTACAATGAGCAGTTCTTC CASSQFSGTPYNEQFF
- TRBJ1-2 few TRBV29-1 TGCAGCGTTGCCGGGATGGACTATGGCTACACCTTC CSVAGMDYGYTF
- TRBJ2-5 - TRBV28 TGTGCCAGCAGTCCGCGGATGGTTGAGACCCAGTACTTC CASSPRMVETQYF
TRBD1 TRBJ2-7 few TRBV5-1 TGCGCCAGCAGCGTCAAGTCCGGGACAGGCCCCTACGAGCAGTACTTC CASSVKSGTGPYEQYF
TRBD1 TRBJ2-7 - TRBV28 TGTGCCAGCAGTTTCCAAGGGACAGCCTACGAGCAGTACTTC CASSFQGTAYEQYF
TRBD1 TRBJ2-1 - TRBV27 TGTGCCAGCAGTTGGGGACAGTACAATGAGCAGTTCTTC CASSWGQYNEQFF
TRBD1 TRBJ1-5 - TRBV19 TGTGCCAGTAGTTTTACCGGGACAGAGCTAAATCAGCCCCAGCATTTT CASSFTGTELNQPQHF
TRBD1 TRBJ1-1 few TRBV5-1 TGCGCCAGCAGCGGTGGGGACAGGGGAATTTCTGAAGCTTTCTTT CASSGGDRGISEAFF
- TRBJ2-1 - TRBV6-5 TGTGCCAGCAGGAAACCCTCGACAGGCCCCTACAATGAGCAGTTCTTC CASRKPSTGPYNEQFF
TRBD2 TRBJ2-1 few TRBV20-1 TGCAGTGCTCGACTTTGGGAGCGGGGGGGCAATGAGCAGTTCTTC CSARLWERGGNEQFF
- TRBJ2-1 - TRBV14 TGTGCCAGCAGCCAATACGTTGAGCAGTTCTTC CASSQYVEQFF
- TRBJ1-6 many TRBV7-3 TGTGCCAGCAGCTTAACAGGGGGGGATTCACCCCTCCACTTT CASSLTGGDSPLHF
TRBD1 TRBJ1-2 - TRBV10-3 TGTGCCATCAGCACAGGGGAGGCCTATGGCTACACCTTC CAISTGEAYGYTF
- TRBJ2-5 few TRBV10-3 TGTGCCATCAGTGAGTCGATAGAGACCCAGTACTTC CAISESIETQYF
- TRBJ1-5 few TRBV7-2 TGTGCCAGCAGCTTAGGTTGGAGCAATCAGCCCCAGCATTTT CASSLGWSNQPQHF
- TRBJ1-1 - TRBV9 TGTGCCAGCAGCGTAGGCGGGTACACTGAAGCTTTCTTT CASSVGGYTEAFF
- TRBJ2-2 many TRBV11-3 TGTGCCAGCAGCTTAGCAAGTTGGGGGAACACCGGGGAGCTGTTTTTT CASSLASWGNTGELFF
- TRBJ1-1 many TRBV10-3 TGTGCCATCAGTGTACAGGGCGAAGGGAACACTGAAGCTTTCTTT CAISVQGEGNTEAFF
- TRBJ2-2 - TRBV7-3 TGTGCCAGCAGCTTAATAGAGCAGATCGCGAACACCGGGGAGCTGTTTTTT CASSLIEQIANTGELFF
TRBD2 TRBJ2-7 - TRBV27 TGTGCCAGCAGTAGACTAGCGGGGGGCGCCTACGAGCAGTACTTC CASSRLAGGAYEQYF
- TRBJ2-1 many TRBV6-2/TRBV6-3 TGTGCCAGCAGCAAGCTAAGCCGGGCCCTAGGCGGGGATGAGCAGTTCTTC CASSKLSRALGGDEQFF
- TRBJ1-1 - TRBV29-1 TGCAGCGTTGAAGATAATGGGCCGCGATCGTCGGTCTTT CSVEDNGPRSSVF